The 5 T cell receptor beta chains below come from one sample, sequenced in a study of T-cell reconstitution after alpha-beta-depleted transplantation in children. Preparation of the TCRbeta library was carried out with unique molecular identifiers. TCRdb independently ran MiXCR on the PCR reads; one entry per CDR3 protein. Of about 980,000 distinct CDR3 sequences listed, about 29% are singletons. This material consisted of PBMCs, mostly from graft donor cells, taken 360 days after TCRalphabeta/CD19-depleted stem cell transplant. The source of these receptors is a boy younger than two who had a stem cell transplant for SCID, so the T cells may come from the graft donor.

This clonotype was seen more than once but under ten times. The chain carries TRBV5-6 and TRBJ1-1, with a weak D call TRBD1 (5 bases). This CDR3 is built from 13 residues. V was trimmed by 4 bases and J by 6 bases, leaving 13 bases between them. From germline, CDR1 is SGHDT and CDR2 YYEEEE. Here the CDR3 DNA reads TGTGCCAGCAGCCACCGCAGGGACTCTGAAGCTTTCTTT. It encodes CASSHRRDSEAFF.

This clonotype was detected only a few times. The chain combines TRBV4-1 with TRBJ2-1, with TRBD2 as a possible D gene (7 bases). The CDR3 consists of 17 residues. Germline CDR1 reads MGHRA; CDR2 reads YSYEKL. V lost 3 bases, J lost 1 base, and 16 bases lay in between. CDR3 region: CASSQERGGPSYNEQFF. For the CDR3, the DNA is TGCGCCAGCAGCCAGGAGAGGGGGGGACCTTCCTACAATGAGCAGTTCTTC.

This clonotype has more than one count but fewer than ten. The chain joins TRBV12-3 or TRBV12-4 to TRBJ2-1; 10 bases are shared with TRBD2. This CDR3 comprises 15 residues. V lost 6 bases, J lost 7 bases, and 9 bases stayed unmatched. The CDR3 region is CASSPRLAGVNEQFF. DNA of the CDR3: TGTGCCAGCAGCCCCAGGCTAGCGGGGGTTAATGAGCAGTTCTTC.

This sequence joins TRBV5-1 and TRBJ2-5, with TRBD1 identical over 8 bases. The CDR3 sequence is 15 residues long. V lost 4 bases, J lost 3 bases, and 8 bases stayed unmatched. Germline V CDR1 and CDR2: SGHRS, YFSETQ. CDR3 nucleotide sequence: TGCGCCAGCAGCAGGGACAGGCCCCTAAAAGAGACCCAGTACTTC. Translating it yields CASSRDRPLKETQYF.

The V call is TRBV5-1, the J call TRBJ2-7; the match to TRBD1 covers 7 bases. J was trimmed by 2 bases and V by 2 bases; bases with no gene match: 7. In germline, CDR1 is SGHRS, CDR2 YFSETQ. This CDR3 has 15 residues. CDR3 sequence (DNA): TGCGCCAGCAGCTTCGAACCAGGGGGAACCTACGAGCAGTACTTC. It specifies CASSFEPGGTYEQYF.